These 12 T cell receptor beta chains originate from one sample sequenced in a study of blood T cells in healthy people across ages. Using a J-beta primer mix together with a sample-barcoded 5' primer, a second PCR was run for roughly 6 to 12 cycles. TCRdb redid the calling of the 5' RACE reads with MiXCR, one entry per CDR3 protein. The sample consists of fewer than 2 million distinct CDR3 sequences, about two fifths of them appearing once. Sequencing was performed on blood. These receptors originate from a human donor in good health.

The V call is TRBV10-3, the J call TRBJ2-2; TRBD2 is a possible D gene (6 bases). CDR1 and CDR2 from the germline V gene are ENHRY and SYGVKD. This CDR3 contains 17 residues. The V gene lost 2 bases and the J gene lost 2 bases, with 15 bases spanning the gap. CDR3 nucleotides: TGTGCCATCAGTGAGCCCCGGTTAGCGGCTAACACCGGGGAGCTGTTTTTT. Amino acid sequence: CAISEPRLAANTGELFF.

CDR3 nucleotides: TGCGCCAGCAGCTCAAGTACCGGGACGTACTCGGCGGCTGAAGCTTTCTTT. Its protein product is CASSSSTGTYSAAEAFF. The chain recombines TRBV5-1 with TRBJ1-1; weak D call: TRBD1 (5 bases). Deletions cut 3 bases from V and 6 bases from J, with 24 bases between. Germline V lookup: CDR1 SGHRS, CDR2 YFSETQ. The CDR3 runs 17 residues.

This sequence joins TRBV20-1 and TRBJ2-5; either TRBD1 or TRBD2 may supply D (6 bases each). V lost 0 bases and J lost 5, with 13 bases in between. CDR1 and CDR2 from the germline V gene are DFQATT and SNEGSKA (reference sequence). The length of the CDR3 is 14 residues. CDR3 in DNA: TGCAGTGCTAGAGATATGGGGGGCTGGGAGACCCAGTACTTC. This codes for CSARDMGGWETQYF.

This clonotype turned up a few times. The CDR3 sequence: CASSLGTEDEQFF. DNA for the CDR3: TGTGCCAGCAGCTTGGGGACGGAAGATGAGCAGTTCTTC. The chain has TRBV5-5 and TRBJ2-1, with no clear D. V lost 0 bases and J 8 bases, leaving 9 bases between the germline ends. Germline V CDR1 and CDR2: SGHKS, YYEKEE (reference sequence). The CDR3 has 13 residues.

The V and J genes are TRBV9 and TRBJ2-2; 9 bases are a match to TRBD2. CDR3 length: 18 amino acids. Germline assignment: CDR1 SGDLS and CDR2 YYNGEE. V gave up 2 bases and J gave up 0 bases; unmatched junction bases: 8. The chain's CDR3 is CASSVAQGLASNTGELFF. CDR3 DNA: TGTGCCAGCAGCGTGGCACAGGGACTAGCTTCGAACACCGGGGAGCTGTTTTTT. The full variable domain, completed using reference TRBV9 and TRBJ2-2, is DSGVTQTPKHLITATGQRVTLRCSPRSGDLSVYWYQQSLDQGLQFLIQYYNGEERAKGNILERFSAQQFPDLHSELNLSSLELGDSALYFCASSVAQGLASNTGELFFGEGSRLTVL.

V and J are TRBV7-7 and TRBJ2-5; 10 bases map to TRBD2. The J segment lost 5 bases and the V segment lost 4 bases, leaving 10 bases of the junction unmatched. The CDR3 runs 16 residues. The germline CDR1 and CDR2 sequences are SSHAT and FNYEAQ (reference sequence). The CDR3 spells CASSSGGGTSVETQYF. DNA for the CDR3: TGTGCCAGCAGCTCCGGCGGGGGGACTAGCGTGGAGACCCAGTACTTC.

V usage is TRBV3-1 and J usage is TRBJ2-1; 15 bases agree with TRBD2. Germline V lookup: CDR1 LGHDT, CDR2 YNNKEL (reference sequence). V lost 4 bases and J lost 9; bases outside the gene matches: 7. The CDR3 has 16 residues. The CDR3 sequence is CASSLAPGLAGGEQFF. CDR3 nucleotide sequence: TGTGCCAGCAGCCTGGCCCCGGGACTAGCGGGGGGTGAGCAGTTCTTC.

The V call is TRBV20-1, the J call TRBJ2-2; D unresolved. This CDR3 has 13 amino acids. Per germline, CDR1 DFQATT and CDR2 SNEGSKA (reference sequence). The V and J ends lost 7 bases and 0 bases respectively, with 9 bases between them. CDR3 sequence reads: CSVIPANTGELFF. The DNA for the CDR3 is TGCAGTGTAATTCCAGCGAACACCGGGGAGCTGTTTTTT.

On this clonotype: The junction departs from the called germline gene at one end, perhaps through a read error. This sequence joins TRBV6-4 and TRBJ1-2; D not resolved. This CDR3 has 15 amino acids. Looked up from germline, CDR1 is MRHNA and CDR2 is SNTAGT. CDR3 sequence reads: CASSDRPGRAYGCTF. For the CDR3, the DNA is TGTGCCAGCAGTGACCGCCCTGGACGGGCCTATGGCTGCACCTTC.

In the case of this clonotype: A much larger clone is a single base away; this may be a read error. The chain combines TRBV28 with TRBJ2-7, with a tentative D call TRBD2 (5 bases). In germline, CDR1 is MDHEN, CDR2 SYDVKM. CDR3 length: 14 amino acids. V lost 4 bases and J lost 0, with 10 bases in between. CDR3 sequence reads: CASSSRESSYEQYF. In nucleotides, the CDR3 is TGTGCCAGCAGTTCGAGGGAAAGCTCCTACGAGCAGTACTTC.

This clonotype is a singleton in its sample. The chain is built from TRBV29-1 and TRBJ1-1, with D tentatively TRBD1 (6 bases). The CDR3 runs to 13 residues. The germline CDR1 and CDR2 sequences are SQVTM and ANQGSEA. V gave up 8 bases and J gave up 3 bases, with 16 bases separating them. The CDR3 nucleotides are TGCAGCTCAACAGGGCTTCAGGACACTGAAGCTTTCTTT. Its translation is CSSTGLQDTEAFF.

In its sample, this clonotype was seen many times. The chain carries TRBV20-1 and TRBJ1-4; D unresolved. This CDR3 spans 12 amino acids. The ends were cut back, 2 bases at V and 0 bases at J, with 1 base in the middle. Germline lookup yields CDR1 DFQATT and CDR2 SNEGSKA (reference sequence). CDR3 in DNA: TGCAGTGCTAGAACAACTAATGAAAAACTGTTTTTT. This gives the protein CSARTTNEKLFF.